Below, 28 T cell receptor beta chains from the same sample are listed, as sequenced in a study of T cells in Graves' hyperthyroidism and ophthalmopathy. From RNA transcripts, TCR beta CDR3 regions were amplified. The primer set for the first-round RT-PCR of the TCR CDR3 was HTBI. TCRdb called the multiplex PCR reads again in MiXCR, with one record for every CDR3 protein. The sample gives 500,000 to 550,000 distinct CDR3 sequences, roughly 20% of which show up once; about 26% is in the top ten. Sequencing used blood. These TCRs come from a man between 18 and 35 years old with Graves' hyperthyroidism.

This clonotype was observed many times. A junction boundary mismatches the germline segment, possibly from a read error. This sequence joins TRBV12-3 or TRBV12-4 and TRBJ2-5, with 12 bases that match TRBD2. This CDR3 has 15 residues. This CDR3 reads CTSSFGLAGQETQYF. The CDR3 bases are TGTACCAGCAGTTTTGGACTAGCGGGACAAGAGACCCAGTACTTC.

J is TRBJ2-7 and V is TRBV20-1; no definite D call. Germline assignment: CDR1 DFQATT and CDR2 SNEGSKA (reference sequence). V was clipped by 1 base and J by 0 bases, with 13 bases between them. CDR3 length: 15 amino acids. Here the CDR3 DNA reads TGCAGTGCTAGAGTGTCCAGGCTGAGCTCCTACGAGCAGTACTTC. Amino acids: CSARVSRLSSYEQYF.

There are many counts of this clonotype. The chain links TRBV20-1 to TRBJ1-2; 7 nucleotides agree with TRBD1. The germline V gene encodes CDR1 DFQATT and CDR2 SNEGSKA (reference sequence). The V and J ends lost 8 bases and 4 bases, in that order; junction bases with no gene match: 10. This CDR3 is 13 amino acids long. CDR3 residues: CSPQGGTVYGYTF. The CDR3 DNA reads TGCAGTCCCCAGGGGGGGACGGTCTATGGCTACACCTTC.

V is TRBV6-5 and J is TRBJ1-1, with a weak D call TRBD1 (5 bases). The length of the CDR3 is 15 residues. Trimming took 5 bases from V and 4 from J, leaving 17 bases between them. Germline CDR1 MNHEY, CDR2 SVGAGI. CDR3 in amino acids: CASSNLGGRGTEAFF. DNA of the CDR3: TGTGCCAGCAGTAACCTTGGGGGTAGAGGCACTGAAGCTTTCTTT.

Many counts were recorded for this clonotype. The chain links TRBV27 to TRBJ1-1; TRBD1 is a possible D gene (5 bases). CDR3 length: 15 residues. Trimming removed 1 base at V and 0 bases at J, with 9 bases between. The germline V gene has CDR1 MNHEY and CDR2 SMNVEV (reference sequence). Written as DNA, the CDR3 is TGTGCCAGCAGTTTATTCGGGGGAGTGAACACTGAAGCTTTCTTT. Translating gives CASSLFGGVNTEAFF.

This clonotype was recorded at least ten times. This chain uses TRBV6-1 with TRBJ2-5; D perhaps matches TRBD1 (5 bases). The CDR3 spans 15 residues. V was trimmed by 6 bases and J by 1 base, leaving 15 bases between them. Germline loops: CDR1 MNHNS, CDR2 SASEGT. The CDR3 sequence is CASSRYGGAQETQYF. The CDR3 nucleotides read TGTGCCAGCAGCCGTTACGGTGGGGCCCAAGAGACCCAGTACTTC.

This clonotype showed up many times. The V gene is TRBV28, the J gene TRBJ1-2, with TRBD1 matching 7 bases. This CDR3 spans 11 amino acids. Germline assignment: CDR1 MDHEN and CDR2 SYDVKM. Trimming took 8 bases from V and 6 from J; bases not matched to a gene: 3. The CDR3 bases are TGTGCCAGCCGCGGACAGGATGGCTACACCTTC. Amino acids: CASRGQDGYTF.

This rearrangement joins TRBV10-2 to TRBJ2-5; D is unresolved. Germline CDR1 and CDR2: WSHSY and SAAADI. V lost 2 bases, J lost 3 bases, and 10 bases lay in between. This CDR3 contains 14 residues. The CDR3 sequence is CASSEIAPEETQYF. Here the CDR3 DNA reads TGCGCCAGCAGTGAGATTGCTCCCGAAGAGACCCAGTACTTC.

This clonotype was observed a few times. The chain combines TRBV4-1 with TRBJ2-4; D gene unclear. The CDR3 contains 12 residues. From germline, CDR1 is MGHRA and CDR2 YSYEKL. With 1 base removed from V and 15 bases from J, the gap between germline ends came to 13 bases. The CDR3 loop is CASSQGAAERYF. CDR3 DNA: TGCGCCAGCAGCCAAGGCGCGGCAGAACGGTACTTC.

This clonotype has a count of ten or more. This rearrangement joins TRBV15 to TRBJ1-3; D unresolved. Germline CDR1 LNHNV, CDR2 YYDKDF (reference sequence). Trimming took 0 bases from V and 7 from J, leaving 13 bases between them. This CDR3 has 15 residues. The DNA for the CDR3 is TGTGCCACCAGCAGAGATAGACCGGGCGGGAACACCATATATTTT. This codes for CATSRDRPGGNTIYF.

This chain joins TRBV6-1 and TRBJ1-2; D is ambiguous. This CDR3 region has 15 residues. The germline V gene encodes CDR1 MNHNS and CDR2 SASEGT. V lost 5 bases to trimming and J lost 5 bases, with 18 bases between them. CDR3 DNA: TGTGCCAGCAGTCAATCCCTAGACGGGAAATATGGCTACACCTTC. Encoded protein: CASSQSLDGKYGYTF.

This clonotype was detected ten times or more. The chain carries TRBV9 and TRBJ2-5, with D perhaps matching TRBD2 (6 bases). Germline V gene sequence: CDR1 SGDLS, CDR2 YYNGEE. The CDR3 covers 15 residues. V gave up 4 bases and J gave up 5 bases, with 18 bases separating them. The CDR3 sequence is CASSPRTTLVETQYF. Written as DNA, the CDR3 is TGTGCCAGCAGCCCCCGGACTACCCTCGTTGAGACCCAGTACTTC.

This clonotype was observed at least ten times. The rearrangement uses TRBV11-2 and TRBJ2-7, with TRBD1 as a possible D gene (6 bases). V was cut by 5 bases and J by 6 bases, with 20 bases left in between. Germline assignment: CDR1 SGHAT and CDR2 FQNNGV. There are 15 residues in the CDR3. The chain's CDR3 is CASSNLGGFEGEQYF. CDR3 DNA sequence: TGTGCCAGCAGCAATTTAGGGGGTTTTGAGGGCGAGCAGTACTTC.

This clonotype was seen repeatedly, ten times or more. Here the CDR3 reads CSARDRQYYGYTF. CDR3 coding DNA: TGCAGTGCTAGAGATCGTCAGTACTATGGCTACACCTTC. The chain employs TRBV20-1 and TRBJ1-2, with D unresolved. Germline V gives CDR1 DFQATT, CDR2 SNEGSKA (reference sequence). The CDR3 spans 13 residues. The ends were cut back, 0 bases at V and 3 bases at J, with 8 bases in the middle.

This clonotype showed up just a few times. The chain has TRBV19 and TRBJ1-1; tentative D call: TRBD1 (6 bases). Trimming shortened V by 7 bases and J by 1 base, and 19 bases separated the two germline ends. Germline V gene lookup returns CDR1 LNHDA and CDR2 SQIVND (reference sequence). The CDR3 spans 16 residues. CDR3 amino acids: CASTLIGGGANTEAFF. The CDR3 DNA follows: TGTGCCAGTACCCTAATTGGGGGGGGGGCGAACACTGAAGCTTTCTTT.

There are many counts of this clonotype. The V call is TRBV6-2 or TRBV6-3, the J call TRBJ1-5, with 7 bases fitting TRBD1. The CDR3 is 12 residues long. CDR1 MNHEY and CDR2 SVGEGT come from the germline V gene. V lost 6 bases, J lost 7 bases, and 3 bases stayed unmatched. CDR3 amino acids: CASRQGRQPQHF. CDR3 sequence (DNA): TGTGCCAGCAGACAGGGGAGACAGCCCCAGCATTTT.

The gene calls are TRBV20-1 and TRBJ2-7, with a weak D call TRBD1 (6 bases). The germline V gene encodes CDR1 DFQATT and CDR2 SNEGSKA (reference sequence). Deletions cut 5 bases from V and 6 bases from J, with 20 bases between. This CDR3 region has 14 residues. CDR3 bases: TGCAGTGCTCCTCCGAGGTGGGGGCCCGGCGAGCAGTACTTC. Amino acid sequence: CSAPPRWGPGEQYF.

This clonotype showed up many times. This chain links TRBV19 with TRBJ1-1; D remains unclear. V was cut by 8 bases and J by 4 bases, with 8 bases left in between. Per germline, CDR1 LNHDA and CDR2 SQIVND (reference sequence). The length of the CDR3 is 11 residues. CDR3 loop: CASLLGTEAFF. The CDR3 nucleotides read TGTGCCAGTTTACTTGGCACTGAAGCTTTCTTT.

A note on this clonotype: An end of the junction differs from the germline gene, which may be a read error. The chain employs TRBV5-1 and TRBJ1-1; D gene uncertain. Germline V lookup: CDR1 SGHRS, CDR2 YFSETQ. There are 13 residues in the CDR3. The CDR3 spells CVSRPVLNTEAFF. The CDR3 nucleotides read TGCGTCAGCAGGCCAGTCCTGAACACTGAAGCTTTCTTT.

This clonotype was counted between two and nine times. A single base separates this from a much larger clone, so it may be a read error. The chain couples TRBV12-3 or TRBV12-4 to TRBJ2-2; TRBD2 matches 11 bases. The CDR3 spans 14 residues. The CDR3 nucleotides read TGTGTCAGCAGTTTAGCGGGGGGGCCCGGGGAGCTGTTTTTT. Translation: CVSSLAGGPGELFF.

A word on this clonotype: At one of its ends the junction is not consistent with the germline gene, which may arise from a read error. The V gene is TRBV10-2, the J gene TRBJ1-2, with 8 bases matching TRBD1. This CDR3 region has 15 residues. CDR1 and CDR2 (germline): WSHSY, SAAADI. CDR3 loop: CASSRNLQGGYGYTF. The DNA for the CDR3 is TGTGCCAGCAGCCGGAATTTACAGGGGGGCTATGGCTACACCTTC.

This clonotype showed up many times. The chain recombines TRBV12-3 or TRBV12-4 with TRBJ1-6, with 7 bases fitting TRBD1. Trimming took 5 bases from V and 4 from J; bases not matched to a gene: 14. The CDR3 is made up of 18 amino acids. The CDR3 bases are TGTGCCAGCAGTCAGACAGGGATAGGGCCCTTTTATAATTCACCCCTCCACTTT. This gives the protein CASSQTGIGPFYNSPLHF.

This clonotype came up a few times. V and J are TRBV25-1 and TRBJ2-3; either TRBD1 or TRBD2 may fit D (6 bases each). Germline CDR1 MGHDK, CDR2 SYGVNS. The CDR3 contains 15 residues. V was clipped by 5 bases and J by 5 bases, with 17 bases between them. The CDR3 sequence is CASSPQLEGEDTQYF. CDR3 sequence (DNA): TGTGCCAGCAGTCCGCAATTGGAGGGGGAAGATACGCAGTATTTT.

In its sample, this clonotype was seen many times. The chain has TRBV5-1 and TRBJ2-7; D not certain. V was cut by 2 bases and J by 5 bases, with 14 bases left in between. The CDR3 runs to 14 residues. Per germline, CDR1 SGHRS and CDR2 YFSETQ. The CDR3 loop reads CASSFFSLKNEQYF. CDR3 nucleotides: TGCGCCAGCAGCTTTTTTTCCCTAAAGAACGAGCAGTACTTC.

This clonotype has just a few counts. The chain recombines TRBV28 with TRBJ2-2; D is tentatively TRBD1 or TRBD2 (6 bases each). Germline CDR1 MDHEN, CDR2 SYDVKM. This CDR3 has 14 amino acids. V gave up 6 bases and J gave up 6 bases, with 14 bases separating them. CDR3 sequence: CASSLTGTPGELFF. DNA of the CDR3: TGTGCCAGCAGCTTAACAGGGACTCCCGGGGAGCTGTTTTTT.

There are a few counts of this clonotype. V and J are TRBV9 and TRBJ1-1, with a possible D match to TRBD1 (5 bases). Germline CDR1 reads SGDLS; CDR2 reads YYNGEE. This CDR3 is 15 amino acids long. V was pared by 0 bases and J by 4 bases, with 13 bases between. The CDR3 DNA follows: TGTGCCAGCAGCGTAGGGGGACTTTCCTTCACTGAAGCTTTCTTT. Encoded protein: CASSVGGLSFTEAFF.

This clonotype occurred many times. This chain joins TRBV12-3 or TRBV12-4 and TRBJ1-3; 7 bases align to TRBD1. The junction had 12 bases not matched to a gene; V was cut back by 6 bases and J by 4 bases. The CDR3 runs to 16 residues. The chain's CDR3 is CASSRPAPGGGNTIYF. The CDR3 DNA is TGTGCCAGCAGCCGTCCTGCCCCAGGGGGAGGAAACACCATATATTTT.

This clonotype was seen at least ten times. The chain is built from TRBV19 and TRBJ1-5, with 9 positions matching TRBD1. The V and J ends lost 4 bases and 0 bases, in that order; junction bases with no gene match: 13. Germline-derived CDR1 and CDR2 are LNHDA and SQIVND (reference sequence). The CDR3 sequence is 19 residues long. For the CDR3, the DNA is TGTGCCAGTAGTACCCGACTAACAGGGGGCGAATTTAGCAATCAGCCCCAGCATTTT. Translation: CASSTRLTGGEFSNQPQHF.